This entry lists 3 T cell receptor beta chains sequenced from one sample in a study of shared clonotypes between healthy human individuals. Clones were sequenced by immunoSEQ multiplex PCR, and TCRdb holds only the in-frame ones, with some missing. The data contain over 400,000 clones, 81% of them singletons. Sequenced sample: PBMCs. Receptors were obtained from a woman between 40 and 55 years old in good health. Some clones in this sample may be carry-over from other donors' samples.

The sample holds one count of this clone. V is TRBV28 and J is TRBJ1-2; the D is unclear. CDR1 and CDR2 (germline): MDHEN, SYDVKM. Trimming stripped 1 base from V and 2 bases from J, with 8 bases between. The CDR3 extends over 14 amino acids. The CDR3 protein is CASSLYGLNYGYTF. In nucleotides, the CDR3 is TGTGCCAGCAGTTTATATGGCCTCAACTATGGCTACACCTTC.

Note on this clone: Given a far larger clone just one base away, this is likely a sequencing read error. The V gene is TRBV25-1, the J gene TRBJ2-1, with 9 positions matching TRBD2. The CDR3 is made up of 16 amino acids. Germline V gene sequence: CDR1 MGHDK, CDR2 SYGVNS. V dropped 3 bases and J dropped 4; count of bases not matched to a gene: 7. CDR3 residues: CASSEGAGGRYNEQFF. DNA for the CDR3: TGTGCCAGCAGTGAGGGGGCGGGAGGGCGGTACAATGAGCAGTTCTTC.

The chain employs TRBV7-6 and TRBJ2-7; 9 bases are shared with TRBD1. The germline V gene encodes CDR1 SGHVS and CDR2 FNYEAQ. CDR3 size: 14 residues. Unmatched junction bases numbered 3, after V lost 1 base and J lost 5 bases. The CDR3 nucleotides are TGTGCCAGCAGCTTAGAGACAGGGGGGGACGAGCAGTACTTC. Protein product: CASSLETGGDEQYF.